The rows below give T cell receptor beta chains drawn from one sample of a study of cytomegalovirus exposure and HLA in healthy donors. Clones were read by immunoSEQ multiplex PCR, and TCRdb kept only the in-frame ones, dropping some. The table records almost 200,000 clones, around 77% of them present only once. Input material: PBMCs. The receptors derive from a man between 25 and 39 years old in good health and CMV-seronegative. Each CDR3 is given with its conserved first and last residue. A D gene is named only where the DNA matches it firmly. The size field is filled for only some rows; it gives once, few, many or a size class.

>TRBV9|-|-|15|TRBJ2-5
CASSVDRGGVGTQYF
TGTGCCAGCAGCGTAGACAGGGGGGGCGTAGGGACCCAGTACTTC
>TRBV6-1|TRBD2|-|16|TRBJ2-1
CASSGLAGGPPNEQFF
TGTGCCAGCAGTGGTCTAGCGGGAGGGCCCCCCAATGAGCAGTTCTTC
>TRBV2|TRBD1|-|16|TRBJ1-1
CASSIQGAGMNTEAFF
TGTGCCAGCAGTATACAGGGGGCGGGCATGAACACTGAAGCTTTCTTT
>TRBV14|TRBD2|-|17|TRBJ2-3
CASSRRAGGLSTDTQYF
TGTGCCAGCAGCAGGCGAGCGGGAGGCTTAAGCACAGATACGCAGTATTTT
>TRBV7-9|TRBD1|-|15|TRBJ1-2
CASGTTGADMSGYTF
TGTGCCAGCGGGACGACAGGGGCGGATATGTCCGGCTACACCTTC
>TRBV7-9|-|-|16|TRBJ1-2
CASSLMPEAPDYGYTF
TGTGCCAGCAGCTTAATGCCCGAGGCGCCGGACTATGGCTACACCTTC
>TRBV11-3|TRBD2|-|17|TRBJ2-3
CASSLRLAGVGTDTQYF
TGTGCCAGCAGCCTCCGACTAGCGGGAGTGGGCACAGATACGCAGTATTTT
>TRBV6-1|-|once|16|TRBJ2-3
CASSETQARSTDTQYF
TGTGCCAGCAGTGAGACCCAAGCCAGGAGCACAGATACGCAGTATTTT
>TRBV2|-|-|14|TRBJ1-1
CASSDETGYTEAFF
TGTGCCAGCAGTGACGAGACAGGTTACACTGAAGCTTTCTTT
>TRBV29-1|TRBD1|few|14|TRBJ2-4
CSVGDRGAKNIQYF
TGCAGCGTAGGGGACAGGGGTGCCAAAAACATTCAGTACTTC
>TRBV19|TRBD1|-|14|TRBJ1-2
CASSPNTGDYGYTF
TGTGCCAGTAGTCCGAACACAGGGGACTATGGCTACACCTTC
>TRBV5-1|-|-|13|TRBJ2-2
CASSLEFGGELFF
TGCGCCAGCAGCTTGGAGTTCGGGGGGGAGCTGTTTTTT
>TRBV9|TRBD2|once|15|TRBJ2-3
CASSVEGGRTDTQYF
TGTGCCAGCAGCGTAGAAGGCGGGAGGACAGATACGCAGTATTTT
>TRBV28|TRBD1|few|16|TRBJ2-7
CASSPGQGAPRDEQYF
TGTGCCAGCAGTCCCGGACAGGGGGCGCCCCGGGACGAGCAGTACTTC
>TRBV6-6|-|-|15|TRBJ1-5
CASSYTQYSNQPQHF
TGTGCCAGCAGTTACACTCAATATAGCAATCAGCCCCAGCATTTT
>TRBV5-1|-|once|16|TRBJ1-1
CASSLGLTSTNTEAFF
TGCGCCAGCAGCTTGGGACTAACATCAACTAACACTGAAGCTTTCTTT
>TRBV7-9|TRBD2|-|14|TRBJ2-7
CASSFILAGNEQYF
TGTGCCAGCAGCTTTATACTAGCGGGAAACGAGCAGTACTTC
>TRBV2|TRBD1|-|13|TRBJ1-2
CASSGTGNQGYTF
TGTGCCAGCAGCGGGACAGGGAACCAAGGCTACACCTTC
>TRBV29-1|-|-|15|TRBJ2-7
CSVEEASDSTYEQYF
TGCAGCGTTGAAGAAGCTTCGGACAGTACCTACGAGCAGTACTTC
>TRBV7-6|-|-|14|TRBJ1-5
CASSPHPGDQPQHF
TGTGCCAGCAGCCCCCATCCCGGGGATCAGCCCCAGCATTTT
>TRBV6-6|TRBD1|-|13|TRBJ1-2
CASDRTGFDGYTF
TGTGCCAGTGACAGGACAGGGTTCGATGGCTACACCTTC
>TRBV5-1|TRBD1|-|15|TRBJ1-1
CASSSTTRDSREAFF
TGCGCCAGCAGCTCCACAACCCGGGACAGCCGTGAAGCTTTCTTT
>TRBV19|-|-|15|TRBJ1-1
CASSILPTQPVEAFF
TGTGCCAGTAGTATTTTGCCGACACAACCCGTTGAAGCTTTCTTT
>TRBV2|TRBD2|-|14|TRBJ2-1
CASKETSGYNEQFF
TGTGCCAGCAAGGAGACTAGCGGTTACAATGAGCAGTTCTTC
>TRBV7-9|-|once|14|TRBJ1-1
CASSHPRVNTEAFF
TGTGCCAGCAGCCACCCCAGGGTAAACACTGAAGCTTTCTTT
>TRBV27|TRBD2|-|16|TRBJ2-7
CASSIKVAGDFYEQYF
TGTGCCAGCAGTATCAAAGTAGCGGGGGACTTCTACGAGCAGTACTTC
>TRBV10-2|TRBD1|-|13|TRBJ1-1
CASTTGQSGEAFF
TGCGCCAGCACCACGGGACAGTCGGGCGAAGCTTTCTTT
>TRBV7-9|TRBD2|-|18|TRBJ2-1
CASSPPFRLAGGYNEQFF
TGTGCCAGCAGCCCCCCGTTTCGTCTAGCGGGAGGCTACAATGAGCAGTTCTTC
>TRBV29-1|-|-|12|TRBJ2-3
CSVRGSTDTQYF
TGCAGCGTCCGCGGTAGCACAGATACGCAGTATTTT
>TRBV19|TRBD2|-|17|TRBJ2-1
CASSLLPGLAGVNEQFF
TGTGCCAGTAGTTTATTACCGGGACTAGCGGGAGTCAATGAGCAGTTCTTC
>TRBV11-2|TRBD2|-|18|TRBJ2-7
CASSFDAWGLARTYEQYF
TGTGCCAGCAGCTTCGATGCATGGGGACTAGCGCGAACCTACGAGCAGTACTTC
>TRBV7-9|TRBD1|-|17|TRBJ2-1
CASSLAFGTGGYNEQFF
TGTGCCAGCAGCTTAGCCTTCGGGACAGGGGGGTACAATGAGCAGTTCTTC
>TRBV6-1|-|-|13|TRBJ2-7
CASSAWGLYEQYF
TGTGCCAGCAGTGCTTGGGGGCTGTACGAGCAGTACTTC
>TRBV19|TRBD2|-|15|TRBJ2-7
CASSSSSGVAYEQYF
TGTGCCAGTAGTTCATCTAGCGGGGTAGCCTACGAGCAGTACTTC
>TRBV29-1|-|-|14|TRBJ1-5
CSVVMGQLNQPQHF
TGCAGCGTTGTTATGGGGCAGCTCAATCAGCCCCAGCATTTT
>TRBV5-1|-|-|14|TRBJ1-2
CASSRDQGDSGYTF
TGCGCCAGCAGTAGGGATCAGGGCGATTCTGGCTACACCTTC
>TRBV7-6|-|-|14|TRBJ2-7
CASSLGQGGGEQYF
TGTGCCAGCAGCTTGGGCCAGGGGGGTGGCGAGCAGTACTTC
>TRBV28|TRBD1|once|14|TRBJ1-1
CASSFRTGATEAFF
TGTGCCAGCAGTTTCCGGACAGGGGCCACTGAAGCTTTCTTT
>TRBV13|-|-|13|TRBJ1-2
CASSFSDPGGYTF
TGTGCCAGCAGCTTTTCTGACCCGGGGGGCTACACCTTC
>TRBV10-3|-|-|17|TRBJ1-5
CAISEFRGDASNQPQHF
TGTGCCATCAGTGAGTTTCGGGGGGATGCGAGCAATCAGCCCCAGCATTTT
>TRBV5-6|-|once|15|TRBJ1-5
CASSRSGGGGSPQHF
TGTGCCAGCAGCCGATCTGGGGGGGGAGGTTCGCCCCAGCATTTT
>TRBV27|TRBD1|-|16|TRBJ1-1
CASSTRQGRLDTEAFF
TGTGCCAGCAGTACCCGACAGGGAAGATTGGACACTGAAGCTTTCTTT
>TRBV4-1|TRBD1|few|17|TRBJ1-5
CASSQGQGAYSNQPQHF
TGCGCCAGCAGCCAGGGCCAGGGGGCTTATAGCAATCAGCCCCAGCATTTT
>TRBV19|-|-|14|TRBJ2-7
CASSISERWNEQYF
TGTGCCAGTAGTATATCGGAGCGTTGGAACGAGCAGTACTTC
>TRBV18|-|-|14|TRBJ2-5
CASSPPSGQETQYF
TGTGCCAGCTCACCACCGTCAGGTCAAGAGACCCAGTACTTC